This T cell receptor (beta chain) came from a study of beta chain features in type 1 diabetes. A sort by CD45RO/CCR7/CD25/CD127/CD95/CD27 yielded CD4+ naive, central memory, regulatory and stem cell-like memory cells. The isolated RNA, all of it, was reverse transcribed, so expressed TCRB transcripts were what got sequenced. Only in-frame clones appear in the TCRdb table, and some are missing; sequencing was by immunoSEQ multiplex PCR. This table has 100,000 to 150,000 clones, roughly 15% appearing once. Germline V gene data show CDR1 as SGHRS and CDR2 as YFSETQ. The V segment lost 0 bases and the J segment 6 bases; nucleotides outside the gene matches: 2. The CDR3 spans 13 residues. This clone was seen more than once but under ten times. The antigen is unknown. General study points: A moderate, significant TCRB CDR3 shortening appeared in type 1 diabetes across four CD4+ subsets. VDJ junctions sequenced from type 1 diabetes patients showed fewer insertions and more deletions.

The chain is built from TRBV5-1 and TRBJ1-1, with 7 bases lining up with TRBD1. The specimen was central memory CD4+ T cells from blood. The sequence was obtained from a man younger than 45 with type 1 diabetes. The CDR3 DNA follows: TGCGCCAGCAGCTTGGGAACAGGGGCTGAAGCTTTCTTT. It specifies CASSLGTGAEAFF.